This T cell receptor beta chain is from a study of T cells expressing NK-cell markers. As the method of synthesis, 5'RACE template switching with UMIs yielded TCR beta cDNA. TCRdb re-called the 5' RACE reads; one entry per CDR3 protein, DNA not given. In total, the table holds 250,000 to 300,000 distinct CDR3 sequences. The CDR3 runs 17 residues. Germline lookup yields CDR1 MGHDK and CDR2 SYGVNS. The sequenced material came from blood T cells: a sorted CD56 or NKG2C T cell subset, CD4+ or CD8+ T cells, or bulk PBMC T cells (not recorded which). V usage is TRBV25-1 and J usage is TRBJ2-3; TCRdb outputs TRBD2, but without DNA this stays unchecked. The clonotype comes from a man aged 18 to 29 in good health. CDR3 protein: CASSGQTSGRAWDTQYF.